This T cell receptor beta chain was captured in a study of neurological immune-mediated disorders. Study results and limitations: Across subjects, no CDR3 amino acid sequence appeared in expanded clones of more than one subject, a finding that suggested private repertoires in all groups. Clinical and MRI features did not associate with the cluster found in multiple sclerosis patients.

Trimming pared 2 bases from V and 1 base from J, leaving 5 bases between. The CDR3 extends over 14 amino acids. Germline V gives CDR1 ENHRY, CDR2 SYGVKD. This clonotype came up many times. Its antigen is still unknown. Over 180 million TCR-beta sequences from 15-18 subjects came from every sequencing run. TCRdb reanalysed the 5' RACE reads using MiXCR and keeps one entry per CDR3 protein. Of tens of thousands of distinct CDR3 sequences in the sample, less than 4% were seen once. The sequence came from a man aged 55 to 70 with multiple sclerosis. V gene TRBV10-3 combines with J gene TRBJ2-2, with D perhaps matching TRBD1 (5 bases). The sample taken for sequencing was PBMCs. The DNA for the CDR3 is TGTGCCATCAGTGAGGGACAGAACACCGGGGAGCTGTTTTTT. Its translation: CAISEGQNTGELFF.